This T cell receptor (beta chain) comes out of a study of CD8+CD57+ T cells in acquired aplastic anemia. Whole-study context: Yields of DNA that came from sorted CD4+ and CD8+ cells averaged about 3.5 ug.

It was genomic DNA that served as the template for profiling TCR beta VDJ and CDR3. TCRdb itself ran the reads through MiXCR, one entry per CDR3 protein. Counted here are around 180,000 distinct CDR3 sequences, about three fifths occurring once; the ten biggest clones make up around 42%. Turning to this clonotype: Its antigen is not identified.

CDR3 length equals 16 residues. The germline CDR1 and CDR2 sequences are LNHDA and SQIVND (reference sequence). V lost 1 base to trimming and J lost 0 bases; unmatched junction nucleotides: 0. The study, taken as a whole, reports: No significant patient-versus-control difference appeared in CD8+ Simpson's diversity. The study identified under 30 CD8+ CDR3 sequences shared by patients and controls.

This receptor was taken from a human donor with severe aplastic anemia or a healthy control (not recorded which). The sequencing input was sorted CD4+, CD8+, or CD8+CD57+ T cells (not recorded which) from PBMCs. The rearrangement uses TRBV19 and TRBJ2-3, with 11 positions matching TRBD2. Written as DNA, the CDR3 is TGTGCCAGTAGTATAGGGACTAGCGGGAGCACAGATACGCAGTATTTT. Protein: CASSIGTSGSTDTQYF. Looking up the rest from reference TRBV19 and TRBJ2-3 gives the full variable domain: DGGITQSPKYLFRKEGQNVTLSCEQNLNHDAMYWYRQDPGQGLRLIYYSQIVNDFQKGDIAEGYSVSREKKESFPLTVTSAQKNPTAFYLCASSIGTSGSTDTQYFGPGTRLTVL.